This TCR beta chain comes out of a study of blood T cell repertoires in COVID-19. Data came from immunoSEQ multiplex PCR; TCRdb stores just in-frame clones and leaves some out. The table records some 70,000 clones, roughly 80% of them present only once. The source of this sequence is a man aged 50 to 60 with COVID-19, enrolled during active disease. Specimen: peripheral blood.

The CDR3 region has the DNA TGTGCCATCAGTGGGGAACTAGCGGGAGGTGTGAAGTACTTC. Amino acids: CAISGELAGGVKYF. The chain has TRBV10-3 and TRBJ2-5; 12 bases fit TRBD2. Germline CDR1 reads ENHRY; CDR2 reads SYGVKD. Losses at the gene ends were 4 bases for V and 12 bases for J; bases not matched to a gene: 9. The CDR3 spans 14 residues.